This T cell receptor beta chain came from a study of T cell responses to AZD1222 COVID-19 vaccine. Per germline, CDR1 SGHRS and CDR2 YFSETQ. The CDR3 consists of 15 residues. V lost 3 bases to trimming and J lost 3 bases, with 13 bases between them. Sequenced by immunoSEQ multiplex PCR; TCRdb stores in-frame clones only, minus some. The table shows hundreds of thousands of clones, with 85% to 95% occurring only once. The material sequenced was peripheral blood, taken 28 days after the second AZD1222 dose. This clonotype was sampled from an adult who received the AZD1222 COVID-19 vaccine. The V gene is TRBV5-1, the J gene TRBJ2-1; the D gene is possibly TRBD1 (7 bases). The chain's CDR3 is CASSSEGADYNEQFF. The DNA for the CDR3 is TGCGCCAGCAGCTCGGAGGGGGCTGACTACAATGAGCAGTTCTTC.